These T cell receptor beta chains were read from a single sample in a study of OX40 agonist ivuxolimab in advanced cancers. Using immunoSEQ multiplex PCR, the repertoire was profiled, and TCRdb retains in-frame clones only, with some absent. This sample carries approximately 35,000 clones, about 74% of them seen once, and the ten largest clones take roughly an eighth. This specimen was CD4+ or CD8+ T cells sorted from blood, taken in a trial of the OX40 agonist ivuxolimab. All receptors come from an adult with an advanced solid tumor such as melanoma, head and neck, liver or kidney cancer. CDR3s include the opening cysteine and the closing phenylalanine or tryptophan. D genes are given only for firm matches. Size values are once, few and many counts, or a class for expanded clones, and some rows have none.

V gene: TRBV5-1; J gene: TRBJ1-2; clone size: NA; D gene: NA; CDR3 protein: CASRREAGVNYGYTF; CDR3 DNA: TGCGCCAGCCGACGGGAGGCAGGGGTAAACTATGGCTACACCTTC
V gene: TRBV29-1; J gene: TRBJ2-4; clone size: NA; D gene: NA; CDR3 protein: CSVEEGRSLEGENIQYF; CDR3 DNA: TGCAGCGTTGAAGAGGGCAGGTCACTGGAAGGGGAAAACATTCAGTACTTC
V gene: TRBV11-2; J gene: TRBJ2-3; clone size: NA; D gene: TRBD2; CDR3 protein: CASSSGGAGGVDTQYF; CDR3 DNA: TGTGCCAGCAGCAGTGGGGGAGCGGGGGGGGTAGATACGCAGTATTTT
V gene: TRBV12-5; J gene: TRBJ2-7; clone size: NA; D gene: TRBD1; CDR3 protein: CASGSRTGTYEQYF; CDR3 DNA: TGTGCTAGTGGTTCAAGGACAGGAACCTACGAGCAGTACTTC
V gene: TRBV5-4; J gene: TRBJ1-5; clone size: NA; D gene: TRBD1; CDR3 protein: CASSSGTANQPQHF; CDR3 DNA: TGTGCCAGCAGTTCCGGGACAGCAAATCAGCCCCAGCATTTT
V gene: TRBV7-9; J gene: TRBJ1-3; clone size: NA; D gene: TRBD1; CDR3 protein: CASSGTDRVGNTIYF; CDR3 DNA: TGTGCCAGCAGCGGGACGGACAGGGTCGGAAACACCATATATTTT
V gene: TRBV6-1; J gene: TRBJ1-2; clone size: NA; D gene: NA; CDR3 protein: CASSEGSYGYTF; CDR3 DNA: TGTGCCAGCAGTGAGGGCAGCTATGGCTACACCTTC
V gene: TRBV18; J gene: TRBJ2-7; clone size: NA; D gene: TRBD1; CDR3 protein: CASSPRDREGEQYF; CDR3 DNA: TGTGCCAGCTCACCCCGGGACAGGGAAGGCGAGCAGTACTTC
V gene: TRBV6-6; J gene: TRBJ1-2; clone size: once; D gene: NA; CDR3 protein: CASSYVAGRNYGYTF; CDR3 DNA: TGTGCCAGCAGTTACGTCGCGGGGCGAAACTATGGCTACACCTTC
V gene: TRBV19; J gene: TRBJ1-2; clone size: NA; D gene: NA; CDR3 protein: CASSLGNGYTF; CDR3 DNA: TGTGCCAGTAGTTTGGGGAATGGCTACACCTTC
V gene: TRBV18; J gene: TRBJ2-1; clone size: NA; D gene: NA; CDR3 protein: CASSPDLTNEQFF; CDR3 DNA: TGTGCCAGCTCACCCGACTTGACCAATGAGCAGTTCTTC
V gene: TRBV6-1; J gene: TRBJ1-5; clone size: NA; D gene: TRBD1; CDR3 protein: CASSPDRGMHQPQHF; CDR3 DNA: TGTGCCAGCAGTCCCGACAGGGGGATGCATCAGCCCCAGCATTTT
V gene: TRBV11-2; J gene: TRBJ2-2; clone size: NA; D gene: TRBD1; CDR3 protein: CASSLRQGLNTGELFF; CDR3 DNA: TGTGCCAGCAGCTTAAGACAGGGCTTGAATACCGGGGAGCTGTTTTTT
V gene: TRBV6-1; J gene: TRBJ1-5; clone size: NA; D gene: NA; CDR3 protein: CASRGVSNQPQHF; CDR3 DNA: TGTGCCAGCAGGGGGGTATCCAATCAGCCCCAGCATTTT
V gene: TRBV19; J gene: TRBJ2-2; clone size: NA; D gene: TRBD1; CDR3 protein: CASRRTGNTGELFF; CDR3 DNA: TGTGCCAGTAGAAGGACAGGGAACACCGGGGAGCTGTTTTTT
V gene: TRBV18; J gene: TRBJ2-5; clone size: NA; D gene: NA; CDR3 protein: CASSLGHQETQYF; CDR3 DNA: TGTGCCAGCTCACTCGGCCACCAAGAGACCCAGTACTTC
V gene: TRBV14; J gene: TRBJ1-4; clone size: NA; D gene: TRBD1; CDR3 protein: CASSVWQGAQEKLFF; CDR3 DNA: TGTGCCAGCAGCGTTTGGCAGGGGGCGCAGGAAAAACTGTTTTTT
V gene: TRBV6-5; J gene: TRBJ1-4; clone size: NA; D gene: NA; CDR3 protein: CASSFVEELFF; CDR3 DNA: TGTGCCAGCAGTTTCGTCGAGGAACTGTTTTTT
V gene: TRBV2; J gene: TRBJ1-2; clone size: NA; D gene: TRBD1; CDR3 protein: CASSEVIDRGLGYTF; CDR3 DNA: TGTGCCAGCAGCGAAGTCATCGACAGGGGGCTGGGCTACACCTTC
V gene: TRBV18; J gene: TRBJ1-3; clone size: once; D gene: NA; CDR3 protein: CASSPPLLQRSSGNTIYF; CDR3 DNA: TGTGCCAGCTCACCACCGCTGCTGCAGCGGAGCTCTGGAAACACCATATATTTT
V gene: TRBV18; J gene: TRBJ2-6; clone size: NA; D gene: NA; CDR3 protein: CASSPQGSGANVLTF; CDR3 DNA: TGTGCCAGCTCACCACAGGGATCTGGGGCCAACGTCCTGACTTTC
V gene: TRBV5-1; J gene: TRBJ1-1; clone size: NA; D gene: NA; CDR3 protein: CASSLSGHTEAFF; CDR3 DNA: TGCGCCAGCAGCTTGTCCGGACACACTGAAGCTTTCTTT
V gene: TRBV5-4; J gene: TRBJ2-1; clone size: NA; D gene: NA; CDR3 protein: CASTPGGPGYNEQFF; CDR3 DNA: TGTGCCAGCACCCCTGGTGGCCCGGGCTACAATGAGCAGTTCTTC
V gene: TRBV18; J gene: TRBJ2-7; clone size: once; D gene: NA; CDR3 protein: CASSSGAGYEQYF; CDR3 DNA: TGTGCCAGCTCCTCGGGGGCGGGGTACGAGCAGTACTTC
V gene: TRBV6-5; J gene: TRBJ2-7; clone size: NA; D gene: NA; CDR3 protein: CASRLRDKGTQYF; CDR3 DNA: TGTGCCAGCCGCCTCCGGGACAAAGGTACACAGTACTTC
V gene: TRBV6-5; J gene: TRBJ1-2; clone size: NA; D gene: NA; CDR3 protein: CASSYSRGNYGYTF; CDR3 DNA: TGTGCCAGCAGTTACTCCAGGGGTAACTATGGCTACACCTTC
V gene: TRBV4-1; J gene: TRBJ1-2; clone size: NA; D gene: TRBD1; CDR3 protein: CASSPLGTGYGYTF; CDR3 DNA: TGCGCCAGCAGCCCCTTAGGGACAGGCTATGGCTACACCTTC
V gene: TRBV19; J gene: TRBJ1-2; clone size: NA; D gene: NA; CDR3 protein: CASRPREYVNYGYTF; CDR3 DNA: TGTGCCAGTAGACCCCGGGAATATGTCAACTATGGCTACACCTTC
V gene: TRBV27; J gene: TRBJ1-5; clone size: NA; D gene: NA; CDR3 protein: CASSPSGRVGNQPQHF; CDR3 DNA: TGTGCCAGCAGTCCCTCCGGCAGGGTGGGCAATCAGCCCCAGCATTTT